This T cell receptor (beta chain) originates from a study of vaccination effects on CD4 cells after COVID-19. This CDR3 region has 16 residues. Germline trimming cut 4 bases from V and 6 bases from J; bases unmatched to any gene: 7. CDR1 and CDR2 (germline): SGHRS, YFSETQ. Here immunoSEQ multiplex PCR was the method, and the copy in TCRdb shows in-frame clones only, minus some. Among roughly 68,000 clones, around 70% were seen once, and the ten largest hold roughly 1.5%. With respect to this clone: Its antigen is as yet unknown.

Viral peptide pool expansion of antigen-specific CD4+ T cells preceded sequencing in the ViraFEST assay. Having been cultured for roughly 10 days, the cells underwent CD4+ T cell isolation. Two doses of either BNT162b2 or mRNA-1273 were given to each participant. Wells each received 2 million or so PBMC, cultured with roughly 9.4 IU/ml IL-2 and roughly 9.8 ug/ml peptides. Study-wide results and limits: Healthy vaccinees' vaccine-induced clones included only 1 of 255 cross-reacting with common cold coronaviruses.

The J gene is TRBJ2-2, the V gene TRBV5-1, with TRBD2 matching 12 bases. This TCR was recovered from a human donor who received a COVID-19 vaccine. The sequencing here drew on CD4+ T cells from PBMCs cultured with HCoV-229E spike peptides, taken after COVID-19 vaccination. The CDR3: CASSKGPSGGAGELFF. The DNA for the CDR3 is TGCGCCAGCAGCAAGGGACCTAGCGGGGGGGCCGGGGAGCTGTTTTTT. The full variable domain, in which reference TRBV5-1 and TRBJ2-2 provide the parts outside the CDR3, is KAGVTQTPRYLIKTRGQQVTLSCSPISGHRSVSWYQQTPGQGLQFLFEYFSETQRNKGNFPGRFSGRQFSNSRSEMNVSTLELGDSALYLCASSKGPSGGAGELFFGEGSRLTVL.